A selection of T cell receptor beta chains follows, all from one sample in a study of T cell repertoires in ileal Crohn's disease. Some clones are missing from TCRdb's copy, which holds only in-frame ones; the method was immunoSEQ multiplex PCR. The data show tens of thousands of clones, around nine tenths seen once. The sample comprised ileal tissue. The receptors here all came from an adult with Crohn's disease. The CDR3 runs from the conserved cysteine through the conserved F or W. The D gene is left open where the match is weak. Part of the rows lack a size; the others show once, few, many or a class for expanded clones.

J gene | clone size | D gene | V gene | CDR3 DNA | CDR3 protein
TRBJ1-6 | NA | TRBD1 | TRBV7-8 | TGTGCCAGCAGGCAAAATACAGGGGATAGGAGTTCACCCCTCCACTTT | CASRQNTGDRSSPLHF
TRBJ2-5 | NA | TRBD2 | TRBV7-7 | TGTGCCAGCAGCCCATCCGGGGGGTCCCAGGGGACCCAGTACTTC | CASSPSGGSQGTQYF
TRBJ1-5 | NA | NA | TRBV6-1 | TGTGCCAGCGGGTTAAGCGGGGGGCAGCCCCAGCATTTT | CASGLSGGQPQHF
TRBJ2-6 | NA | NA | TRBV29-1 | TGCAGCGTTATACAGGGAAGCTCTGGGGCCAACGTCCTGACTTTC | CSVIQGSSGANVLTF
TRBJ1-2 | NA | TRBD1 | TRBV28 | TGTGCCAGCAGTTTAGGGGGACAGAACTATGGCTACACCTTC | CASSLGGQNYGYTF
TRBJ1-4 | once | NA | TRBV18 | TGTGCCAGCTCACCGGTCGGGAACCCCCCGGCAGGTGAAAAACTGTTTTTT | CASSPVGNPPAGEKLFF
TRBJ1-2 | NA | NA | TRBV5-1 | TGCGCCAGCAGCTTGGAAAACATTTATGGCTACACCTTC | CASSLENIYGYTF
TRBJ2-7 | NA | TRBD1 | TRBV11-3 | TGTGCCAGCAGCTCCTACAGGGGGTACGAGCAGTACTTC | CASSSYRGYEQYF
TRBJ1-5 | few | NA | TRBV6-5 | TGTGCCACCCGAGGGAGGGGGGTGAGGCAGCCCCAGCATTTT | CATRGRGVRQPQHF
TRBJ1-2 | NA | NA | TRBV12-2 | TGTGCAAGTCGCTTTCCTCGGCGGGGGGCAGGGAAATATGGCTACACCTTC | CASRFPRRGAGKYGYTF
TRBJ2-1 | NA | TRBD2 | TRBV6-4 | TGTGCCAGCTTCCCTGAGGGCACTAGCGGAGTTTACAATGAGCAGTTCTTC | CASFPEGTSGVYNEQFF
TRBJ2-7 | NA | TRBD2 | TRBV4-2 | TGTGCCAGCAGCCAAGGTAGCGGGACCTACGAGCAGTACTTC | CASSQGSGTYEQYF
TRBJ1-2 | NA | TRBD1 | TRBV7-2 | TGTGCCAGCAGCCCTCGGACAGGGGGGACCTTTCGTGGCTACACCTTC | CASSPRTGGTFRGYTF
TRBJ2-5 | NA | NA | TRBV5-1 | TGCGCCAGCAGCCTCCCCCAGGGCGGGGGCGGGGAGACCCAGTACTTC | CASSLPQGGGGETQYF
TRBJ1-2 | NA | TRBD1 | TRBV2 | TGTGCCAGTCAGACAGGGGCCTATGGCTACACCTTC | CASQTGAYGYTF
TRBJ1-5 | once | NA | TRBV7-2 | TGTGCCAGCAGCTTACAAGGACAGTTTAATCAGCCCCAGCATTTT | CASSLQGQFNQPQHF
TRBJ2-7 | NA | NA | TRBV9 | TGTGCCAGCAGCGTAGATAGCAGGGGTTCCTACGAGCAGTACTTC | CASSVDSRGSYEQYF
TRBJ1-2 | NA | TRBD1 | TRBV29-1 | TGCAGCGTTACGGGGACAGTTCCTAACTATGGCTACACCTTC | CSVTGTVPNYGYTF
TRBJ2-5 | NA | TRBD1 | TRBV7-9 | TGTGCCAGCAGCCCCCCGTTGGACAGGGGTTTTCGGACCCAGTACTTC | CASSPPLDRGFRTQYF
TRBJ2-2 | few | TRBD2 | TRBV9 | TGTGCCAGCAGCGTTTCTAGCGGGGAATCCGCGAACACCGGGGAGCTGTTTTTT | CASSVSSGESANTGELFF
TRBJ2-3 | NA | NA | TRBV11-1 | TGTGCCAGCAGCCTCGTGCGGGATTTCAATGGAGATACGCAGTATTTT | CASSLVRDFNGDTQYF
TRBJ1-4 | NA | NA | TRBV6-5 | TGTGCCAGCAGCTACATTGTGGGCGAAGAAAAACTGTTTTTT | CASSYIVGEEKLFF
TRBJ1-1 | NA | NA | TRBV2 | TGTGCCAGCACCCTGACAGGGAACACTGAAGCTTTCTTT | CASTLTGNTEAFF
TRBJ1-4 | NA | TRBD1 | TRBV6-1 | TGTGCCAGCAGCCCGACAGGGCGTAATGAAAAACTGTTTTTT | CASSPTGRNEKLFF
TRBJ1-6 | NA | NA | TRBV6-1 | TGTGCCAGCGGGAGGGGATCTTCACCCCTCCACTTT | CASGRGSSPLHF
TRBJ1-1 | few | NA | TRBV9 | TGTGCCAGCAGCGTAGCGGTGAACACTGAAGCTTTCTTT | CASSVAVNTEAFF
TRBJ2-5 | NA | TRBD1 | TRBV6-1 | TGTGCCAGCACGACAGGGCTAGAGACCCAGTACTTC | CASTTGLETQYF
TRBJ1-4 | NA | NA | TRBV7-2 | TGTGCCAGCAGCTCAAGGGGCCTGTATGAAAAACTGTTTTTT | CASSSRGLYEKLFF
TRBJ2-2 | NA | TRBD1 | TRBV11-3 | TGTGCCAGCAGCTCAGGGGGCACCGGGGAGCTGTTTTTT | CASSSGGTGELFF
TRBJ1-1 | NA | NA | TRBV19 | TGTGCCAGTAGTAACCGACAGCTGAACACTGAAGCTTTCTTT | CASSNRQLNTEAFF
TRBJ1-2 | NA | NA | TRBV28 | TGTGCCAGCAGTTTAATAGGGGGTAACTATGGCTACACCTTC | CASSLIGGNYGYTF
TRBJ2-5 | NA | NA | TRBV4-1 | TGCGCCAGCAGCCAGGAGGGGTTTGAAGAGACCCAGTACTTC | CASSQEGFEETQYF
TRBJ1-2 | NA | NA | TRBV6-5 | TGTGCCAGCAGTTACACACAGGGAAGTTATGGCTACACCTTC | CASSYTQGSYGYTF
TRBJ1-3 | NA | NA | TRBV18 | TGTGCCAGCTCACCCCCGAGCAGGGGACGCTTTGGAAACACCATATATTTT | CASSPPSRGRFGNTIYF
TRBJ1-1 | NA | NA | TRBV5-5 | TGTGCCAGCCGCACTGGGCGTCGGGGGGACACTGAAGCTTTCTTT | CASRTGRRGDTEAFF
TRBJ2-1 | NA | NA | TRBV4-3 | TGCGCCAGCAGCCAAGAGCCCCAGGTTAGCAATGAGCAGTTCTTC | CASSQEPQVSNEQFF
TRBJ1-2 | NA | NA | TRBV7-2 | TGTGCCAGCAGCCCAACGGGTCGCTATGGCTACACCTTC | CASSPTGRYGYTF
TRBJ1-1 | NA | NA | TRBV2 | TGTGCCAGCAGCACCAACGGTCCCAGGGAGGCGCTGCCTGCTGAAGCTTTCTTT | CASSTNGPREALPAEAFF
TRBJ2-5 | NA | TRBD2 | TRBV5-1 | TGCGCCAGCAGCTTGAGAGCGGGGGAAGGGACCCAGTACTTC | CASSLRAGEGTQYF
TRBJ1-4 | NA | NA | TRBV19 | TGTGCCAGTAGTATCGGTGGTGGGGGACACGAAAAACTGTTTTTT | CASSIGGGGHEKLFF
TRBJ2-1 | NA | NA | TRBV6-5 | TGTGCCAGCAGCCACTCATACAATGAGCAGTTCTTC | CASSHSYNEQFF
TRBJ1-2 | NA | TRBD1 | TRBV2 | TGTGCCAGCAGGTACAGGGGGGACCAAAACTATGGCTACACCTTC | CASRYRGDQNYGYTF
TRBJ1-6 | NA | NA | TRBV10-2 | TGCGCCAGCACTCGGAGCTCCTATAATTCACCCCTCCACTTT | CASTRSSYNSPLHF
TRBJ2-5 | NA | TRBD2 | TRBV5-4 | TGTGCCAGCAGCTCGGCGGGAGGCCGGGGTCGAGAGACCCAGTACTTC | CASSSAGGRGRETQYF
TRBJ2-7 | few | NA | TRBV6-6 | TGTGCCAGCAAGGACAACTCCTACGAGCAGTACTTC | CASKDNSYEQYF
TRBJ2-1 | once | NA | TRBV4-1 | TGCGCCAGCAGCCAAGATCATTTGTCTATAGCTAAGTCCGGCAATGAGCAGTTCTTC | CASSQDHLSIAKSGNEQFF
TRBJ2-3 | NA | NA | TRBV5-1 | TGCGCCAGCAGCTTGGGAGAGGGAAGCACAGATACGCAGTATTTT | CASSLGEGSTDTQYF
TRBJ2-1 | once | NA | TRBV6-5 | TGTGCCAGCCGCGGGTCGTCCTACAATGAGCAGTTCTTC | CASRGSSYNEQFF
TRBJ1-5 | NA | NA | TRBV27 | TGTGCCAGCAGTTTAACAAATAGCAATCAGCCCCAGCATTTT | CASSLTNSNQPQHF
TRBJ2-1 | NA | TRBD2 | TRBV7-9 | TGTGCCAGCAGCTTATTGGGACTAGCGGGCCAGGAGCAGTTCTTC | CASSLLGLAGQEQFF
TRBJ2-7 | NA | TRBD1 | TRBV11-3 | TGTGCCAGCAGCTCCGTTCCGGACAGGGCCGGCTACGAGCAGTACTTC | CASSSVPDRAGYEQYF
TRBJ2-3 | NA | NA | TRBV29-1 | TGCAGCGTTCCACGCCAGGGCACAGATACGCAGTATTTT | CSVPRQGTDTQYF
TRBJ1-1 | NA | TRBD1 | TRBV30 | TGTGCCTGGATGACAGGGTTTGTAATCGGCACTGAAGCTTTCTTT | CAWMTGFVIGTEAFF
TRBJ1-5 | NA | NA | TRBV10-3 | TGTGCCTCCCGCCCAGGGGTCAATCAGCCCCAGCATTTT | CASRPGVNQPQHF